This T cell receptor (beta chain) was sequenced during a study of control samples from healthy donors and cancer patients. Trimming cost V 1 base and J 7 bases; bases outside gene matches: 6. Germline CDR1 and CDR2: SGHTA and FQGNSA. This CDR3 spans 15 amino acids. Clones were read by immunoSEQ multiplex PCR, and TCRdb kept only the in-frame ones, dropping some. The sample records about 170,000 clones, roughly 91% being singletons. V is TRBV7-2 and J is TRBJ2-7; TRBD2 matches at 11 bases. The sample taken for sequencing was blood. This sequence was found in a woman aged 25-40 years in good health. The CDR3 protein is CASSLGDSGREEQYF. The CDR3 DNA reads TGTGCCAGCAGCTTAGGGGATAGCGGGAGGGAGGAGCAGTACTTC.